This TCR beta chain was recorded in a study of beta chain features in type 1 diabetes. Study summary: Sorted cell examination encompassed around 100,000,000 cells across all samples.

Donors contributed one heparinised blood draw apiece, averaging about 116 mL. The entirety of the isolated RNA underwent reverse transcription, so expressed TCRB transcripts were sequenced. Repertoires were generated with immunoSEQ multiplex PCR, while TCRdb's copy carries only in-frame clones and drops some. The profile shows about 150,000 clones, about a tenth of them singletons. Study outcomes and limitations: All four CD4+ subsets of Type 1 diabetes patients contained TCRB CDR3s that were moderately but significantly shorter.

V was clipped by 8 bases and J by 4 bases; unmatched bases: 9. CDR1 is SGHTA, CDR2 FQGNSA, per germline. There are 15 residues in the CDR3. This clone was seen a few times. Its antigen remains unidentified. The origin of this receptor is a man between 25 and 39 years old with type 1 diabetes. The gene calls are TRBV7-2 and TRBJ2-2; 8 positions match TRBD2. Material: central memory CD4+ T cells from blood. This CDR3 reads CASCPGAGVTGELFF. The CDR3 bases are TGTGCCAGCTGCCCGGGAGCGGGAGTCACCGGGGAGCTGTTTTTT.